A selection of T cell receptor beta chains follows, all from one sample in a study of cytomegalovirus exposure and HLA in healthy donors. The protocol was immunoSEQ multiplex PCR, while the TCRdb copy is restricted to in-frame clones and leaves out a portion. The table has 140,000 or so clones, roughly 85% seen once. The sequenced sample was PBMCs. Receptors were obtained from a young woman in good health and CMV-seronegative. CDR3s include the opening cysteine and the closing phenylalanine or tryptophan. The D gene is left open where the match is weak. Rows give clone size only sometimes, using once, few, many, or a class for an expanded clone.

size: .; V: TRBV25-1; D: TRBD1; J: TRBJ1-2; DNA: TGTGCCAGCAGTGGACGACAGGGGGGGGACTATGGCTACACCTTC; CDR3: CASSGRQGGDYGYTF
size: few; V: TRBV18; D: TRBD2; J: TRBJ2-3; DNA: TGTGCCAGCTCACTCGCTGGCGGGGGGGTGCTTGACAGAAGCACAGATACGCAGTATTTT; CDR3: CASSLAGGGVLDRSTDTQYF
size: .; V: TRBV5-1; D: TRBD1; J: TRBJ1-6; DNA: TGCGCCAGTTCCTCCGGGACAGGGCTTTCACCCCTCCACTTT; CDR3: CASSSGTGLSPLHF
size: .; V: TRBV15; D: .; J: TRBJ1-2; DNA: TGTGCCACCAGCAGAGATACCCGGACAGCTCTCTATGGCTACACCTTC; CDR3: CATSRDTRTALYGYTF
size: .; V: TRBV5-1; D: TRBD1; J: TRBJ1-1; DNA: TGCGCCAGCAGCTTCCCCCAGGGACAGGGTGTGGGGAACACTGAAGCTTTCTTT; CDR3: CASSFPQGQGVGNTEAFF
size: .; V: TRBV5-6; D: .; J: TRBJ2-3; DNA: TGTGCCAGCAGCTTATGGGGCGGAACGCAGTATTTT; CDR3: CASSLWGGTQYF
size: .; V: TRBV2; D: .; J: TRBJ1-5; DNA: TGTGCCAGCAGTGCCCTATCGGGCAATCAGCCCCAGCATTTT; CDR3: CASSALSGNQPQHF
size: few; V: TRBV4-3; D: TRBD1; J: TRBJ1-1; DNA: TGCGCCAGCAGCCAAGATGAGGACAGGGAAATAACGAACACTGAAGCTTTCTTT; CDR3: CASSQDEDREITNTEAFF
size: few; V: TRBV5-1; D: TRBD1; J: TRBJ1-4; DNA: TGCGCCAGCAGCTTGGTTGGACAGGCTAATGAAAAACTGTTTTTT; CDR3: CASSLVGQANEKLFF
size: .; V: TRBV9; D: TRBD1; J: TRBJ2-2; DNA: TGTGCCAGCAGCGCCCGACAGGGATCGAACACCGGGGAGCTGTTTTTT; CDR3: CASSARQGSNTGELFF
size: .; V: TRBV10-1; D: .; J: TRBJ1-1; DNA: TGCGCCAGCAGTGAGAACGGGGGAGTTACTGAAGCTTTCTTT; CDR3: CASSENGGVTEAFF
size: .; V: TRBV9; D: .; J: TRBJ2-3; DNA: TGTGCCAGCAGCCTACCCACAGTCGATACGCAGTATTTT; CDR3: CASSLPTVDTQYF
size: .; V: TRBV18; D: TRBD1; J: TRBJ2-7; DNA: TGTGCCAGCTCGCGACAGGGGATCTCCTACGAGCAGTACTTC; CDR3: CASSRQGISYEQYF
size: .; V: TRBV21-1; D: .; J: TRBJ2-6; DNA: TGTGCCAGCAGCCCTCGTAGGGCCAACGTCCTGACTTTC; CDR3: CASSPRRANVLTF
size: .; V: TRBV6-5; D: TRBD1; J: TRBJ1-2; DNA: TGTGCCAGCAGTTACTCGACAGGGTATGGCTACACCTTC; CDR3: CASSYSTGYGYTF
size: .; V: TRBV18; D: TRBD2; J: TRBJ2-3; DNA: TGTGCCAGCTCACCACCGGGCACCGGGGGGGCCTCAGATACGCAGTATTTT; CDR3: CASSPPGTGGASDTQYF
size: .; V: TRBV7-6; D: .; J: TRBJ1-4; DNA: TGTGCCAGCAGCCGTGACGGGGCAACTAATGAAAAACTGTTTTTT; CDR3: CASSRDGATNEKLFF
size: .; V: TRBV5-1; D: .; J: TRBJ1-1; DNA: TGCGCCAGCAGCTTGGTCCCGGACACTGAAGCTTTCTTT; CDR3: CASSLVPDTEAFF
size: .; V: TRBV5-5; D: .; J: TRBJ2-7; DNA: TGTGCCAGCAGCTTTGGAGGGCACGAGCAGTACTTC; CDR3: CASSFGGHEQYF
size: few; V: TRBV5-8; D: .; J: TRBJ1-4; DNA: TGTGCCAGCAGCTTGGGACTCGGGGCTAATGAAAAACTGTTTTTT; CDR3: CASSLGLGANEKLFF
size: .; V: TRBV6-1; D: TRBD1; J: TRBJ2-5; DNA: TGTGCCAGCAGGGAAGACAGGGGTCAAAAAGAGACCCAGTACTTC; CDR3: CASREDRGQKETQYF
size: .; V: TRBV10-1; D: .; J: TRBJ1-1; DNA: TGCGCCAGCAGTGAGACAGTTAACACTGAAGCTTTCTTT; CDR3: CASSETVNTEAFF
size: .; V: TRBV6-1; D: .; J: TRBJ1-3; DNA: TGTGCCAGCAGTGATGAAGGCGGGCGCCGCCCGGGAGGAAACACCATATATTTT; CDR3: CASSDEGGRRPGGNTIYF
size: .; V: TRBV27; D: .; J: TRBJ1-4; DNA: TGTGCCAGCAGTGTCCAGGGTTTCAGTGAAAAACTGTTTTTT; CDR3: CASSVQGFSEKLFF
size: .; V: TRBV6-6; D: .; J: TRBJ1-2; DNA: TGTGCCAGCAGGAGTAAGGGGGATGGCTACACCTTC; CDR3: CASRSKGDGYTF
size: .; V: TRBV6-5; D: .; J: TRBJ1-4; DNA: TGTGCCAGCAGTCCCGACAGGCGGGCTAATGAAAAACTGTTTTTT; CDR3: CASSPDRRANEKLFF
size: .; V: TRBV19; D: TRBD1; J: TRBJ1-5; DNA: TGTGCCAGTACCCAGGGACAGGGATTCGGGCAGCCCCAGCATTTT; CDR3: CASTQGQGFGQPQHF
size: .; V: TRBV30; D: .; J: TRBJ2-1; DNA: TGTGCCTGGTCAGGGCTGAATGAGCAGTTCTTC; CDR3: CAWSGLNEQFF
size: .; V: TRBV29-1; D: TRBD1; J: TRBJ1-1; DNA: TGCAGCGTTGTGACAGGGGTTAAGAACACTGAAGCTTTCTTT; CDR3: CSVVTGVKNTEAFF
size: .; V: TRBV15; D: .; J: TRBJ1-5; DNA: TGTGCCACCAGCAGAGCTAGGGATCCGGGGCAGCCCCAGCATTTT; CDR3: CATSRARDPGQPQHF
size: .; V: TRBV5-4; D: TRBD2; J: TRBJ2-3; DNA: TGTGCCAGCAGCTTCGGACTAGCGGGGATCACAGATACGCAGTATTTT; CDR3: CASSFGLAGITDTQYF
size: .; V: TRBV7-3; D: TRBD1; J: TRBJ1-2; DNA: TGTGCCAGCAGCTTAAAGACAGGGCGAGTCTACACCTTC; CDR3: CASSLKTGRVYTF
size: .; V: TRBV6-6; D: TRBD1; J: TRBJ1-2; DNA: TGTGCCAGCAGTTCGCTGACAGGGGCCTATGGCTACACCTTC; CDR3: CASSSLTGAYGYTF
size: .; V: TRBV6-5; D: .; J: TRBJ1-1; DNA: TGTGCCAGCAGTCCGCGTTCACGGGGATGGACTGAAGCTTTCTTT; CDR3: CASSPRSRGWTEAFF
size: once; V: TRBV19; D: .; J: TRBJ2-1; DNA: TGTGCCAGTACGGGGCGGGAAGACAATGAGCAGTTCTTC; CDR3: CASTGREDNEQFF
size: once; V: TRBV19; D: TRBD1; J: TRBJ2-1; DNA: TGTGCCAGTAGTATCAGGGGGCAAAGGAATGAGCAGTTCTTC; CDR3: CASSIRGQRNEQFF
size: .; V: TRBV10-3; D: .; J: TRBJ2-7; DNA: TGTGCCATCAGTGAGACATCTGCCTACGAGCAGTACTTC; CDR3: CAISETSAYEQYF
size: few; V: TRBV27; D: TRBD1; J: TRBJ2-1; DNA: TGTGCCAGCAAGGACAGGGACAATGAGCAGTTCTTC; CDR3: CASKDRDNEQFF
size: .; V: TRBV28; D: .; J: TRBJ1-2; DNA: TGTGCCACCATAACCGGGACGGGAGTCTATGGCTACACCTTC; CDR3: CATITGTGVYGYTF
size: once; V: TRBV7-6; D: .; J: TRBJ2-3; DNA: TGTGCCAGCAGCTTAGTTCGGACTCCCCGCACAGATACGCAGTATTTT; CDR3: CASSLVRTPRTDTQYF
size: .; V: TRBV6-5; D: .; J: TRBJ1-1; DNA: TGTGCCAGCAGTCCCGGGACTTTCGGGAACACTGAAGCTTTCTTT; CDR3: CASSPGTFGNTEAFF
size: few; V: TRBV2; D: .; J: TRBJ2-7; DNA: TGTGCCAGCAAGTACGGGACTCTGTACGAGCAGTACTTC; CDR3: CASKYGTLYEQYF
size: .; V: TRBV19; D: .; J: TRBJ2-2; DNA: TGTGCCAGTAGTATGAAGCCCATCACCGGGGAGCTGTTTTTT; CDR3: CASSMKPITGELFF
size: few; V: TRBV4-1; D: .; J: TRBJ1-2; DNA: TGCGCCAGCAGCCAATCCTACCGCCGGGTCCCCAACTATGGCTACACCTTC; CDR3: CASSQSYRRVPNYGYTF
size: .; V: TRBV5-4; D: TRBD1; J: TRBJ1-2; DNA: TGTGCCAGCAGCCCACCGGGACAGGGGGTTTATGGCTACACCTTC; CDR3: CASSPPGQGVYGYTF
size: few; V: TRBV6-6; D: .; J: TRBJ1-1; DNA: TGTGCCAGCGGGAAACAGGGCTTGAACACTGAAGCTTTCTTT; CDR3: CASGKQGLNTEAFF
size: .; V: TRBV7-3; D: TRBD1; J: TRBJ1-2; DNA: TGTGCCAGCAGCTTAACCCATCCGGGACAGGGATCTGGCTACACCTTC; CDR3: CASSLTHPGQGSGYTF